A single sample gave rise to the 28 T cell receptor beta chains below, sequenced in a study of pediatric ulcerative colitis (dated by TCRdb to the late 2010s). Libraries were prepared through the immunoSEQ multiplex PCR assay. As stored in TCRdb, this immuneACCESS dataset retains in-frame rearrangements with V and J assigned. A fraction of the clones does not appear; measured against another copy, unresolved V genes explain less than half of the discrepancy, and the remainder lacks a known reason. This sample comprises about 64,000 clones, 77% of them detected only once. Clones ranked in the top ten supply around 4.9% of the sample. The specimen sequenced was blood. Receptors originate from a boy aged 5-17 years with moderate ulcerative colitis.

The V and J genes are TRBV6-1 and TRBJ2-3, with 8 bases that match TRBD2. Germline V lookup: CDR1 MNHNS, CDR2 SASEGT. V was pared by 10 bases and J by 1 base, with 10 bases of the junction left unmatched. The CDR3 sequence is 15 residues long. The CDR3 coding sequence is TGTGCCACCATAGTTCGGCGGGGGGGCACAGATACGCAGTATTTT. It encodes CATIVRRGGTDTQYF.

The CDR3 DNA reads as TGCGCCAGCAGCTTGGGGACAGGGGTTTTATCTAACTATGGCTACACCTTC. Amino acids: CASSLGTGVLSNYGYTF. This rearrangement joins TRBV5-1 to TRBJ1-2, with 9 bases aligning to TRBD1. Looked up from germline, CDR1 is SGHRS and CDR2 is YFSETQ. CDR3 length equals 17 residues. V shed 0 bases, J shed 0 bases, and the junction held 6 bases outside the gene matches. Full variable domain (missing parts from reference TRBV5-1 and TRBJ1-2): KAGVTQTPRYLIKTRGQQVTLSCSPISGHRSVSWYQQTPGQGLQFLFEYFSETQRNKGNFPGRFSGRQFSNSRSEMNVSTLELGDSALYLCASSLGTGVLSNYGYTFGSGTRLTVV.

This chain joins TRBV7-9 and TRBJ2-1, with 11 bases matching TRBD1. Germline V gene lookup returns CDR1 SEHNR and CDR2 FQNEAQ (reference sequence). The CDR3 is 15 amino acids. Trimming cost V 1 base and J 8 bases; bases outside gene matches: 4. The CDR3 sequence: CASSLGDRGIDEQFF. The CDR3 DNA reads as TGTGCCAGCAGCTTAGGGGACAGGGGGATAGATGAGCAGTTCTTC.

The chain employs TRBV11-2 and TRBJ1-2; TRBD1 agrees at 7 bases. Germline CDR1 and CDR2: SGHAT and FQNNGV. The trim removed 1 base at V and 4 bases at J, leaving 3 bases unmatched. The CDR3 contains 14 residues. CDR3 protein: CASSLGTGAYGYTF. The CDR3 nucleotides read TGTGCCAGCAGCTTAGGTACAGGGGCCTATGGCTACACCTTC.

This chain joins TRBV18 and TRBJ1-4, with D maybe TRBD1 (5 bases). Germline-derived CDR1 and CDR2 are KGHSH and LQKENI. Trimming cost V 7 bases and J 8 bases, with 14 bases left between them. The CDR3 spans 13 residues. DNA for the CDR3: TGTGCCAGCTGTCGGGACGGAGGCGAAAAACTGTTTTTT. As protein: CASCRDGGEKLFF.

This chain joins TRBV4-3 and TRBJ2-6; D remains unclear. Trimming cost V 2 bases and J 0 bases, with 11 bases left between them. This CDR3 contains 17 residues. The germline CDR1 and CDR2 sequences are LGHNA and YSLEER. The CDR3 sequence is CASSQTRLTSGANVLTF. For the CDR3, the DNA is TGCGCCAGCAGCCAAACAAGATTAACCTCTGGGGCCAACGTCCTGACTTTC.

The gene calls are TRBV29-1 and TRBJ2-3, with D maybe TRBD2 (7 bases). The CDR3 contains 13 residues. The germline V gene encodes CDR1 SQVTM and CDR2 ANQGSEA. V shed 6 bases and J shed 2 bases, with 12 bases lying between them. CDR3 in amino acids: CSVRGANTDTQYF. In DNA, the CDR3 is TGCAGCGTACGGGGGGCAAACACAGATACGCAGTATTTT.

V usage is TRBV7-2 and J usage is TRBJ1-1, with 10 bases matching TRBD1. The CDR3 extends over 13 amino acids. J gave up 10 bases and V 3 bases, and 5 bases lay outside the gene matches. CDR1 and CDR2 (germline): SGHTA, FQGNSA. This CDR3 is CASSFGTGVGAFF. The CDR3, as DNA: TGTGCCAGCAGCTTCGGGACAGGGGTTGGAGCTTTCTTT.

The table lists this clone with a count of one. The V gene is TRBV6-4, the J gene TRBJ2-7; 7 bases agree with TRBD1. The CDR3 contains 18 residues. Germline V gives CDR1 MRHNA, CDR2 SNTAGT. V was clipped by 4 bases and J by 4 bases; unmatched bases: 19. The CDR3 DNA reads TGTGCCAGCAGTGTTCTTCAGACAGGGATTTGTTCGCGATACGAGCAGTACTTC. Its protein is CASSVLQTGICSRYEQYF.

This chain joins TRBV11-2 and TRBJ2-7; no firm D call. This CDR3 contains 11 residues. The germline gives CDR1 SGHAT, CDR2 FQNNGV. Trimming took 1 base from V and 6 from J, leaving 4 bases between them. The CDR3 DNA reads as TGTGCCAGCAGCTTAGTGTTCGAGCAGTACTTC. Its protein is CASSLVFEQYF.

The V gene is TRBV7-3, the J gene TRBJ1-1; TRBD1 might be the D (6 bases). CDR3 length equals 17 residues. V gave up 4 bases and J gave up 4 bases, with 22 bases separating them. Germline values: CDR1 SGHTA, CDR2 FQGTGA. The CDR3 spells CASSSTRGTLWGTEAFF. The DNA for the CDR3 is TGTGCCAGCAGCTCCACCAGGGGCACCCTGTGGGGCACTGAAGCTTTCTTT.

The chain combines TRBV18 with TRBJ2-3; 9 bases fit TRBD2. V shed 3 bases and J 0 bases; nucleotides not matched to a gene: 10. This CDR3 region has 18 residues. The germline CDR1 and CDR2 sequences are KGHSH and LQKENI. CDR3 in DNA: TGTGCCAGCTCACCGATTCAGACTAGCGGAGTTAGCACAGATACGCAGTATTTT. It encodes CASSPIQTSGVSTDTQYF.

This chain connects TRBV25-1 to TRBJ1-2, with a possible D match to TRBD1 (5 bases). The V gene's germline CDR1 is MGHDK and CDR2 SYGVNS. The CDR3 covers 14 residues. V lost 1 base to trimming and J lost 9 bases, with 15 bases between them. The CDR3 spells CASSESQLRESYTF. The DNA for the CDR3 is TGTGCCAGCAGTGAATCACAGCTCAGGGAGAGCTACACCTTC.

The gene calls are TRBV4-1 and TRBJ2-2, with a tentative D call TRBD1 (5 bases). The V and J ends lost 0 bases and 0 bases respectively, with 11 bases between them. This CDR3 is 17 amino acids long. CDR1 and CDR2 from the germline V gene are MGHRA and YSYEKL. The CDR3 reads CASSQDQARANTGELFF. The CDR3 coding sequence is TGCGCCAGCAGCCAAGATCAGGCCAGGGCGAACACCGGGGAGCTGTTTTTT.

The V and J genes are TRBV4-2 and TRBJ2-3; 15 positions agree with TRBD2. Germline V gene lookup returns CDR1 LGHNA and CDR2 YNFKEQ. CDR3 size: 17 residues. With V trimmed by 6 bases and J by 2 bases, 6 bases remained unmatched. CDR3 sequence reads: CASRPGTSGGSTDTQYF. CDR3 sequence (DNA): TGTGCCAGCAGACCCGGGACTAGCGGGGGGTCCACAGATACGCAGTATTTT.

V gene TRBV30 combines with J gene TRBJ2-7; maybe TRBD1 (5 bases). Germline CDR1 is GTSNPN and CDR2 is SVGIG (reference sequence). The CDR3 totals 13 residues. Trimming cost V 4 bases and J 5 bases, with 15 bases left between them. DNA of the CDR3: TGTGCCTGGACCGGACAACTGCGACACGAGCAGTACTTC. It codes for CAWTGQLRHEQYF. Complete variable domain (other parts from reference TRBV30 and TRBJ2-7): SQTIHQWPATLVQPVGSPLSLECTVEGTSNPNLYWYRQAAGRGLQLLFYSVGIGQISSEVPQNLSASRPQDRQFILSSKKLLLSDSGFYLCAWTGQLRHEQYFGPGTRLTVT.

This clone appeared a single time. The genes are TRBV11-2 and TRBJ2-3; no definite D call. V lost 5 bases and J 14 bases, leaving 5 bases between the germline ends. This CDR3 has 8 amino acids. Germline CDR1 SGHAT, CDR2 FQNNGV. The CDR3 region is CASSPRYF. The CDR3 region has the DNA TGTGCCAGCAGCCCCCGGTATTTT.

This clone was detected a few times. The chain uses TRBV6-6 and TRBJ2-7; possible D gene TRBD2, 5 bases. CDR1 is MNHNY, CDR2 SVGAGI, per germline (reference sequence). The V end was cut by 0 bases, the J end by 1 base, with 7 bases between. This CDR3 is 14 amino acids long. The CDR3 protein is CASSYSEESYEQYF. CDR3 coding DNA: TGTGCCAGCAGTTACTCGGAGGAATCCTACGAGCAGTACTTC.

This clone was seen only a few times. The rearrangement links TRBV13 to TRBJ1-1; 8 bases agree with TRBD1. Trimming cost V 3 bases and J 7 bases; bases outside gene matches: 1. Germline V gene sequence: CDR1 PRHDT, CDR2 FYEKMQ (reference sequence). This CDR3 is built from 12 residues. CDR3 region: CASSLGTGEAFF. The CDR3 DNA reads TGTGCCAGCAGCTTGGGGACAGGTGAAGCTTTCTTT.

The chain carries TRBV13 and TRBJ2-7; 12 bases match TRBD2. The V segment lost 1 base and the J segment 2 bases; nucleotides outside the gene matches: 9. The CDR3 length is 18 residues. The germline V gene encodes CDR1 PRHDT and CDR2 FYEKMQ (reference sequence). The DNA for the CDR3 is TGTGCCAGCAGCTTAGAGGACCGACTAGCGGGGGAACCCTACGAGCAGTACTTC. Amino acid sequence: CASSLEDRLAGEPYEQYF.

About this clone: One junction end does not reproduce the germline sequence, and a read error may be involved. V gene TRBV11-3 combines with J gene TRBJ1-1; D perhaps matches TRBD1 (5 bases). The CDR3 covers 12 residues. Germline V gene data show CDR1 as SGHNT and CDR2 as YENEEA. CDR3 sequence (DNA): TGTGCCAGCAGCTTAAAACCGGGACCTACCATTTTT. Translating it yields CASSLKPGPTIF.

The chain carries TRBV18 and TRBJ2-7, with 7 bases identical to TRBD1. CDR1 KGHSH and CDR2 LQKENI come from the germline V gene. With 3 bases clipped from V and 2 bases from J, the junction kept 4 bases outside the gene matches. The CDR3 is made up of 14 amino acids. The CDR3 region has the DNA TGTGCCAGCTCACCGGGTAGGGGGCCCTACGAGCAGTACTTC. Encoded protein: CASSPGRGPYEQYF.

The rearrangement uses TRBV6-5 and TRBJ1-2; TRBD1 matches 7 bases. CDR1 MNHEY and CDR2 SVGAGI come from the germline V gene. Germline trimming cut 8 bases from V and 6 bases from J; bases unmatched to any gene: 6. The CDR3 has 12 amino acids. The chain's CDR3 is CASFEGADGYTF. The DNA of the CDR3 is TGTGCCAGCTTTGAGGGGGCTGATGGCTACACCTTC.

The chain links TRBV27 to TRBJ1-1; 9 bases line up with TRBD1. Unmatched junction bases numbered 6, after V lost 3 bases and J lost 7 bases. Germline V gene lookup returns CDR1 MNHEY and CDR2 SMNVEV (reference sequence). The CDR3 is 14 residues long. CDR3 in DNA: TGTGCCAGCAGTTTCGACAGGGGGGCTAGTGAAGCTTTCTTT. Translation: CASSFDRGASEAFF.

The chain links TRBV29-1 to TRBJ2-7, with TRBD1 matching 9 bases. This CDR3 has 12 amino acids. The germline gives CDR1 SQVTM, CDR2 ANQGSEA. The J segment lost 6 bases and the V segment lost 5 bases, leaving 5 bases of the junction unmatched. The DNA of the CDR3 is TGCAGCGTTTTACAGGGGGCAACCGAGCAGTACTTC. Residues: CSVLQGATEQYF.

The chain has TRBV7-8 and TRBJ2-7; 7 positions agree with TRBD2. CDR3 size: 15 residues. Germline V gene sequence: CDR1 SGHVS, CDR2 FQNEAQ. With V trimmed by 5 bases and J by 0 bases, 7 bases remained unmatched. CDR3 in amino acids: CASSPVGGSSYEQYF. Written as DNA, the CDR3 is TGTGCCAGCAGCCCGGTGGGCGGGAGCTCCTACGAGCAGTACTTC. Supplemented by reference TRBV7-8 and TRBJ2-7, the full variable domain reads GAGVSQSPRYKVAKRGQDVALRCDPISGHVSLFWYQQALGQGPEFLTYFQNEAQLDKSGLPSDRFFAERPEGSVSTLKIQRTQQEDSAVYLCASSPVGGSSYEQYFGPGTRLTVT.

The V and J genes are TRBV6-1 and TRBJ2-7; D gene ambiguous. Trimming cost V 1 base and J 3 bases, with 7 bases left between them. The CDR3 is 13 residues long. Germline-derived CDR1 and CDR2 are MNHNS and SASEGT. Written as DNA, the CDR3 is TGTGCCAGCAGTGAAGGGGTCAGCTACGAGCAGTACTTC. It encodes CASSEGVSYEQYF.

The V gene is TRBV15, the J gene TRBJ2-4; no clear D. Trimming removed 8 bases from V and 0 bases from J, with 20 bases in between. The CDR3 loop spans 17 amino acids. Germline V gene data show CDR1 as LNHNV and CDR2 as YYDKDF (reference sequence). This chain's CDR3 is CATAYVPRTLAKNIQYF. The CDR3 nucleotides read TGTGCCACCGCTTACGTACCCAGGACCCTAGCCAAAAACATTCAGTACTTC.